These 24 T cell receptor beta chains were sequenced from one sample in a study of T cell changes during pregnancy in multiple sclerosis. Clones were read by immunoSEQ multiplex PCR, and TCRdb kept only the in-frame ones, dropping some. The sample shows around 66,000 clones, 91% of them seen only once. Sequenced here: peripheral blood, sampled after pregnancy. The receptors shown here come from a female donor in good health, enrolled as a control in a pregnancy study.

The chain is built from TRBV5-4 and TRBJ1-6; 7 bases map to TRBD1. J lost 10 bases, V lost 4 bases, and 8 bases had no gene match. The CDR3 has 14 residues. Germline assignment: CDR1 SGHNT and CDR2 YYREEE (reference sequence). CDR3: CASSIPGQRSPLHF. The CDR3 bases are TGTGCCAGCAGCATTCCGGGACAGCGGTCACCCCTCCACTTT. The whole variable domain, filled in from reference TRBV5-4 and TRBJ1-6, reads ETGVTQSPTHLIKTRGQQVTLRCSSQSGHNTVSWYQQALGQGPQFIFQYYREEENGRGNFPPRFSGLQFPNYSSELNVNALELDDSALYLCASSIPGQRSPLHFGNGTRLTVT.

CDR3 sequence (DNA): TGTGCCACCCTTTCCGGGACAGGGGAGGGCTACACCTTC. This sequence encodes CATLSGTGEGYTF. The chain combines TRBV10-3 with TRBJ1-2; 10 bases are shared with TRBD1. CDR3 length equals 13 residues. The germline V gene has CDR1 ENHRY and CDR2 SYGVKD. The V and J ends lost 10 bases and 8 bases, in that order; junction bases with no gene match: 10.

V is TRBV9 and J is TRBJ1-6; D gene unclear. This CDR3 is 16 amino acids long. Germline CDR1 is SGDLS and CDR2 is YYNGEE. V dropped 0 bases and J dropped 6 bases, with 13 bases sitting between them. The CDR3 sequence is CASSVDVGTTNSPLHF. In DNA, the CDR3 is TGTGCCAGCAGCGTAGATGTCGGTACTACTAATTCACCCCTCCACTTT. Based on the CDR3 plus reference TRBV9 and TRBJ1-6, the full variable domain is DSGVTQTPKHLITATGQRVTLRCSPRSGDLSVYWYQQSLDQGLQFLIQYYNGEERAKGNILERFSAQQFPDLHSELNLSSLELGDSALYFCASSVDVGTTNSPLHFGNGTRLTVT.

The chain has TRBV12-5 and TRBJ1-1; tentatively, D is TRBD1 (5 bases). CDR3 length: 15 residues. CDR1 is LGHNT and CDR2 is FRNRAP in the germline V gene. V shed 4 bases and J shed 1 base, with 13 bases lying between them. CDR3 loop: CASGYISGGNTEAFF. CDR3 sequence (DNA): TGTGCTAGTGGTTATATCTCGGGGGGGAACACTGAAGCTTTCTTT. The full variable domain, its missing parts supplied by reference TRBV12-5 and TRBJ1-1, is DARVTQTPRHKVTEMGQEVTMRCQPILGHNTVFWYRQTMMQGLELLAYFRNRAPLDDSGMPKDRFSAEMPDATLATLKIQPSEPRDSAVYFCASGYISGGNTEAFFGQGTRLTVV.

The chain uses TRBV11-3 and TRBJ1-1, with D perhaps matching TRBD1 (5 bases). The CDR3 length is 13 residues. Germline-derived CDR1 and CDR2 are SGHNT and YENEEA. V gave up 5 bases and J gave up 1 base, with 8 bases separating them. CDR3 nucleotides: TGTGCCAGCAGCCCAGGGCGGAACACTGAAGCTTTCTTT. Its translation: CASSPGRNTEAFF.

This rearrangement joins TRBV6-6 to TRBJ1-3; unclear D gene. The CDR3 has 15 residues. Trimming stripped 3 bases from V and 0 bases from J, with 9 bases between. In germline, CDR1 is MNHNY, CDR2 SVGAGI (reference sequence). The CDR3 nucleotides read TGTGCCAGCAGTTATATCCCTAGCTCTGGAAACACCATATATTTT. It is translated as CASSYIPSSGNTIYF.

The CDR3 region has the DNA TGCGCCAGCAGCTTGGCGGACAGGGGCGGGGATGAGCAGTTCTTC. Its protein product is CASSLADRGGDEQFF. This chain uses TRBV5-1 with TRBJ2-1; TRBD1 matches 9 bases. V lost 0 bases, J lost 8 bases, and 6 bases stayed unmatched. The CDR3 is 15 amino acids. Germline V lookup: CDR1 SGHRS, CDR2 YFSETQ.

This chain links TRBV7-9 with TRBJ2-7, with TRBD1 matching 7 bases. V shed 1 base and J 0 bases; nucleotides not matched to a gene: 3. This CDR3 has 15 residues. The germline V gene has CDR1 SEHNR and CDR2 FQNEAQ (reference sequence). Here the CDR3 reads CASSLGQGSSYEQYF. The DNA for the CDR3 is TGTGCCAGCAGCTTAGGACAGGGAAGCTCCTACGAGCAGTACTTC.

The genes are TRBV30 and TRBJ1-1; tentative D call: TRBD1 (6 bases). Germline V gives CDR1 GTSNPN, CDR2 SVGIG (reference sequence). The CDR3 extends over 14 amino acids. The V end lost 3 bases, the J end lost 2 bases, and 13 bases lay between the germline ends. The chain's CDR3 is CAWRGGGVNTEAFF. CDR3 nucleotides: TGTGCCTGGAGAGGGGGTGGGGTCAACACTGAAGCTTTCTTT.

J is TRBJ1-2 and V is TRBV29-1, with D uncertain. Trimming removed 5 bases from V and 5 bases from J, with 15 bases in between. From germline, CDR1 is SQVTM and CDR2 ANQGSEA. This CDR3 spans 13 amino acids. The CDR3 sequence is CSVSDEAVYGYTF. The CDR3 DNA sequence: TGCAGCGTTAGTGACGAGGCGGTGTATGGCTACACCTTC. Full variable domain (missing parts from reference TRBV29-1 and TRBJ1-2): SAVISQKPSRDICQRGTSLTIQCQVDSQVTMMFWYRQQPGQSLTLIATANQGSEATYESGFVIDKFPISRPNLTFSTLTVSNMSPEDSSIYLCSVSDEAVYGYTFGSGTRLTVV.

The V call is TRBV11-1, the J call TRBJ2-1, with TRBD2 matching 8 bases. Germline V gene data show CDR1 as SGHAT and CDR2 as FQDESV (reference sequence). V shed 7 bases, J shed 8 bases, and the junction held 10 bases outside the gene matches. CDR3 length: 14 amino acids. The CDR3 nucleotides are TGTGCCAGCACCGGGGGGGATAGCCTCGATGAGCAGTTCTTC. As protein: CASTGGDSLDEQFF.

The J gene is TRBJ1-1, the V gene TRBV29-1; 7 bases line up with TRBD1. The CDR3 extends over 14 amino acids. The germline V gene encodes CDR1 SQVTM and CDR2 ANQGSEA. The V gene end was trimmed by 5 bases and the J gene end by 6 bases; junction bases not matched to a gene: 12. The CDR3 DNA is TGCAGCGTTCTTCCATATTTCAGGGGGTCTGAAGCTTTCTTT. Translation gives CSVLPYFRGSEAFF.

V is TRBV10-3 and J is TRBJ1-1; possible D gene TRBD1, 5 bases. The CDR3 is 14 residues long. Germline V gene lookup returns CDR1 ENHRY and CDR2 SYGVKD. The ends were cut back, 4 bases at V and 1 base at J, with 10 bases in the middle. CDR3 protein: CAISARGENTEAFF. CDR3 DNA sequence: TGTGCCATCAGTGCTCGGGGGGAGAACACTGAAGCTTTCTTT.

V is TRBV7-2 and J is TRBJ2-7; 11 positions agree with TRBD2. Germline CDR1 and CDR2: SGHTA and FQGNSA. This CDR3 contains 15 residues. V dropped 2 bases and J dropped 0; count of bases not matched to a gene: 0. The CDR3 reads CASSLLAGGSYEQYF. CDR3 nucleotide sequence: TGTGCCAGCAGCTTACTAGCGGGGGGCTCCTACGAGCAGTACTTC.

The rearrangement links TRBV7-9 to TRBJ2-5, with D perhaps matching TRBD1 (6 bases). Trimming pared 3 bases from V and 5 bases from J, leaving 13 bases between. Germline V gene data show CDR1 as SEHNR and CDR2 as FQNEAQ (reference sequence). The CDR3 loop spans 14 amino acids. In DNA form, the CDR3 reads TGTGCCAGCAGCTTCCAGACAGGTTGGGAGACCCAGTACTTC. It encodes CASSFQTGWETQYF. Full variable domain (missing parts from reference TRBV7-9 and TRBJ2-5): DTGVSQNPRHKITKRGQNVTFRCDPISEHNRLYWYRQTLGQGPEFLTYFQNEAQLEKSRLLSDRFSAERPKGSFSTLEIQRTEQGDSAMYLCASSFQTGWETQYFGPGTRLLVL.

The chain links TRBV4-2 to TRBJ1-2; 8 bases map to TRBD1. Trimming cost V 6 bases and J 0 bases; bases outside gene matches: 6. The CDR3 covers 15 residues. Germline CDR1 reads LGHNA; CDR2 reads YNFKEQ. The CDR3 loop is CASRSAGGSNYGYTF. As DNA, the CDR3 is TGTGCCAGCAGAAGTGCAGGGGGCTCTAACTATGGCTACACCTTC.

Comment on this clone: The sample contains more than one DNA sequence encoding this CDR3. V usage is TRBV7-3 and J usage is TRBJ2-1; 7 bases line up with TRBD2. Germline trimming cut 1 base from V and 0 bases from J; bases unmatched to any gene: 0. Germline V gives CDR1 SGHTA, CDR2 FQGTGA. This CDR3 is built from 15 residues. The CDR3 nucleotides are TGTGCCAGCAGCTTAAGCGGGAGCTCCTACAATGAGCAGTTCTTC. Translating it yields CASSLSGSSYNEQFF.

CDR3 amino acids: CASSLVSNTDTQYF. The CDR3 coding sequence is TGTGCCAGCAGCTTAGTTAGTAACACAGATACGCAGTATTTT. V usage is TRBV7-2 and J usage is TRBJ2-3, with unresolved D. V lost 1 base and J lost 2, with 7 bases in between. In germline, CDR1 is SGHTA, CDR2 FQGNSA. The CDR3 is 14 residues long.

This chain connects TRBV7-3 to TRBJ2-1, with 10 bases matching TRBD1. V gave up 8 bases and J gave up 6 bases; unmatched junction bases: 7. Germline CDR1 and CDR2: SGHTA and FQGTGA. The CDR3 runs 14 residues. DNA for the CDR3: TGTGCCAGCGGGCCGGGACAGGGGATCAATGAGCAGTTCTTC. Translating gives CASGPGQGINEQFF.

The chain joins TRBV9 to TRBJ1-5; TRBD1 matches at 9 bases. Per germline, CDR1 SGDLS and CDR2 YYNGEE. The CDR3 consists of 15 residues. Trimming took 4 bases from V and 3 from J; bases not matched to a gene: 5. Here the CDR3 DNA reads TGTGCCAGCAGCACAGGGGGCCAGAACAATCAGCCCCAGCATTTT. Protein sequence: CASSTGGQNNQPQHF.

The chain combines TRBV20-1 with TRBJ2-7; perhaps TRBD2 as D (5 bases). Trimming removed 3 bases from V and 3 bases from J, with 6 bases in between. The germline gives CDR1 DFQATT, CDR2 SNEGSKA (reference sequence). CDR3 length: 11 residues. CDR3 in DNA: TGCAGTGCTAGGGAGGTCTACGAGCAGTACTTC. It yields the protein CSAREVYEQYF.

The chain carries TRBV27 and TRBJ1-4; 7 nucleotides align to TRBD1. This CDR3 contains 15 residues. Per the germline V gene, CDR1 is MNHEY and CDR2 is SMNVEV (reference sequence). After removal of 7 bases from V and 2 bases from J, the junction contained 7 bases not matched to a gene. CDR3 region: CASKWGTATNEKLFF. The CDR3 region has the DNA TGTGCCAGCAAATGGGGGACAGCTACTAATGAAAAACTGTTTTTT. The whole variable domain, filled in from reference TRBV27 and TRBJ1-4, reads EAQVTQNPRYLITVTGKKLTVTCSQNMNHEYMSWYRQDPGLGLRQIYYSMNVEVTDKGDVPEGYKVSRKEKRNFPLILESPSPNQTSLYFCASKWGTATNEKLFFGSGTQLSVL.

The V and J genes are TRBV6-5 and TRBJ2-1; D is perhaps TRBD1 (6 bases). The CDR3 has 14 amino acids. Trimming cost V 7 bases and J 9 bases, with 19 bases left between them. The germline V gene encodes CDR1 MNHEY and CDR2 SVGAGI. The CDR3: CASKQGWGHGEQFF. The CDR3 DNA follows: TGTGCCAGCAAACAGGGCTGGGGACACGGTGAGCAGTTCTTC.

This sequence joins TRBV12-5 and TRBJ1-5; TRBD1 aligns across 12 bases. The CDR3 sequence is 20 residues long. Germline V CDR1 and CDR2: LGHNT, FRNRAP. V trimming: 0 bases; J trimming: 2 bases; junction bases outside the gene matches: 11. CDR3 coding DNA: TGTGCTAGTGGTTTGGTAGGGACAGGGGGCTACGTTTTCGGCAATCAGCCCCAGCATTTT. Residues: CASGLVGTGGYVFGNQPQHF.